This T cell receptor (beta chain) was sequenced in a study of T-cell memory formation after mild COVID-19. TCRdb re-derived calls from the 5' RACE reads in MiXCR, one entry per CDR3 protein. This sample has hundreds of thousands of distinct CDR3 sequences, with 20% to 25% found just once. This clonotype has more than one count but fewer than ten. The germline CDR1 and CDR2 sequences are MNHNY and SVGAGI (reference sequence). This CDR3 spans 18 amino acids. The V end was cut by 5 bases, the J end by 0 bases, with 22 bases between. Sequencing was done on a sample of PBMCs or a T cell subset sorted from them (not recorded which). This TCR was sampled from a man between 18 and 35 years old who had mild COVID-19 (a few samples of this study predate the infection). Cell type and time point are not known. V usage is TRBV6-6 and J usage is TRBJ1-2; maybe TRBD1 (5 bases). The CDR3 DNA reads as TGTGCCAGCAGTAAAGTCCCGGGACCTACTTACTCTAACTATGGCTACACCTTC. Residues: CASSKVPGPTYSNYGYTF.